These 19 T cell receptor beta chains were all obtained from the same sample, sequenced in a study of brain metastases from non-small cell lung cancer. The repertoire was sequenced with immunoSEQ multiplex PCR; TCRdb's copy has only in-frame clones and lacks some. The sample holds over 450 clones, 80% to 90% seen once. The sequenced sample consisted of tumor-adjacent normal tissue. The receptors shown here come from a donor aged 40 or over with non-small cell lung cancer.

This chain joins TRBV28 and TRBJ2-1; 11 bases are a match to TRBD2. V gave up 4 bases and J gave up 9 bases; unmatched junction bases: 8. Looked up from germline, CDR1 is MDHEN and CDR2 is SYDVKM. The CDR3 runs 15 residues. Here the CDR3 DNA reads TGTGCCAGCAGTTCATTAGCGGGAGGGCCTGTTGAGCAGTTCTTC. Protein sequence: CASSSLAGGPVEQFF. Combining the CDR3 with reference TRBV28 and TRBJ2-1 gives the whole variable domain DVKVTQSSRYLVKRTGEKVFLECVQDMDHENMFWYRQDPGLGLRLIYFSYDVKMKEKGDIPEGYSVSREKKERFSLILESASTNQTSMYLCASSSLAGGPVEQFFGPGTRLTVL.

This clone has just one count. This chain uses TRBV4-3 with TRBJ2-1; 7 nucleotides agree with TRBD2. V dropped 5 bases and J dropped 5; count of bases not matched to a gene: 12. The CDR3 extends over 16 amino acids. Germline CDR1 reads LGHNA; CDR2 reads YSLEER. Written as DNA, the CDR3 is TGCGCCAGCAGCGCCCAGACTGGGGGAGGGGACAATGAGCAGTTCTTC. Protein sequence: CASSAQTGGGDNEQFF.

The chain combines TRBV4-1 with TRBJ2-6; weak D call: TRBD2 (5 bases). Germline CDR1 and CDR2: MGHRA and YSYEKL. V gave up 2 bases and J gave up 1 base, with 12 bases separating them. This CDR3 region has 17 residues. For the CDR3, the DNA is TGCGCCAGCAGCCAAATTGGACGGGAATCTGGGGCCAACGTCCTGACTTTC. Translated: CASSQIGRESGANVLTF.

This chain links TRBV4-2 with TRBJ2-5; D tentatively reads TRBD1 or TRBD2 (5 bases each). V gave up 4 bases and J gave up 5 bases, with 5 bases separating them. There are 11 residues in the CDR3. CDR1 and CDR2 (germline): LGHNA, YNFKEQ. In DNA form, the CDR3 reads TGTGCCAGCAGCCGGGGGGAGACCCAGTACTTC. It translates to CASSRGETQYF.

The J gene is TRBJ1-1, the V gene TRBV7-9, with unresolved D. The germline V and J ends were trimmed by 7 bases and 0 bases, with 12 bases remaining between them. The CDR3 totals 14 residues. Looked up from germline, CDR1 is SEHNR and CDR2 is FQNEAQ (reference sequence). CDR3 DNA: TGTGCCAGCACCCTCCTCTCCGTGAACACTGAAGCTTTCTTT. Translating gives CASTLLSVNTEAFF. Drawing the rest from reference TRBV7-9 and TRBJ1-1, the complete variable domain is DTGVSQNPRHKITKRGQNVTFRCDPISEHNRLYWYRQTLGQGPEFLTYFQNEAQLEKSRLLSDRFSAERPKGSFSTLEIQRTEQGDSAMYLCASTLLSVNTEAFFGQGTRLTVV.

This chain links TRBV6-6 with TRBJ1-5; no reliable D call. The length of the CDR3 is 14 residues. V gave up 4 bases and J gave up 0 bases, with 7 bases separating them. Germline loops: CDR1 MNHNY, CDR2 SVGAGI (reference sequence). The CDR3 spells CASSSSDSNQPQHF. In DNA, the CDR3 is TGTGCCAGCAGTTCTTCCGATAGCAATCAGCCCCAGCATTTT.

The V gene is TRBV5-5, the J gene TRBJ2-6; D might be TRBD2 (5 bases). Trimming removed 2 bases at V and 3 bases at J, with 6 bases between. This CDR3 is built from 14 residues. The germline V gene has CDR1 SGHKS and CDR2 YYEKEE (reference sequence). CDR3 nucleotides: TGTGCCAGCAGCTTCGGGGTTGGGGCCAACGTCCTGACTTTC. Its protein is CASSFGVGANVLTF.

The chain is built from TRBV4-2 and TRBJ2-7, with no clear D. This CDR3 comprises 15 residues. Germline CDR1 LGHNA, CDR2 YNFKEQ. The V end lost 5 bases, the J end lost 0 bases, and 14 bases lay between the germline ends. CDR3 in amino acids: CASSASRILSYEQYF. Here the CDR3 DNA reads TGTGCCAGCAGCGCAAGCAGGATCCTCTCCTACGAGCAGTACTTC.

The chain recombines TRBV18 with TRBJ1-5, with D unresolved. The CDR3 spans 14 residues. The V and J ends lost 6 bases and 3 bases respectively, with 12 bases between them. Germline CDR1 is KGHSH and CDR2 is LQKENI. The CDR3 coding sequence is TGTGCCAGCTCGGAGGCCCGGGACAATCAGCCCCAGCATTTT. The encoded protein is CASSEARDNQPQHF. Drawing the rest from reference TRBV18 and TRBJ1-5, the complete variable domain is NAGVMQNPRHLVRRRGQEARLRCSPMKGHSHVYWYRQLPEEGLKFMVYLQKENIIDESGMPKERFSAEFPKEGPSILRIQQVVRGDSAAYFCASSEARDNQPQHFGDGTRLSIL.

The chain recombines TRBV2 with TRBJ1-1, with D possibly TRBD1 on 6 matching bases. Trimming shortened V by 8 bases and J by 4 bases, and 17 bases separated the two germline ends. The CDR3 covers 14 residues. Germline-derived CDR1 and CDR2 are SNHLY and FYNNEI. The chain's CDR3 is CASSRWTDATEAFF. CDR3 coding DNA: TGTGCCAGCTCCAGATGGACAGACGCCACTGAAGCTTTCTTT.

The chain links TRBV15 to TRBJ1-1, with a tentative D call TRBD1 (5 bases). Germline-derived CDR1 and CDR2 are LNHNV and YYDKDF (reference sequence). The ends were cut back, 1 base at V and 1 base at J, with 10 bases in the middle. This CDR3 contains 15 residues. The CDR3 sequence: CATSRGAGSNTEAFF. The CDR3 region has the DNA TGTGCCACCAGCAGAGGGGCAGGGTCGAACACTGAAGCTTTCTTT.

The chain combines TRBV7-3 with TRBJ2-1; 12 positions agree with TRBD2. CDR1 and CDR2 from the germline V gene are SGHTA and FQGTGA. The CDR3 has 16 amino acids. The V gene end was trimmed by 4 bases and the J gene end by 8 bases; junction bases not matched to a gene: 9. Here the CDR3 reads CASSSSTSGRKDEQFF. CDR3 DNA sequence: TGTGCCAGCAGCTCTTCGACTAGCGGGAGAAAGGATGAGCAGTTCTTC.

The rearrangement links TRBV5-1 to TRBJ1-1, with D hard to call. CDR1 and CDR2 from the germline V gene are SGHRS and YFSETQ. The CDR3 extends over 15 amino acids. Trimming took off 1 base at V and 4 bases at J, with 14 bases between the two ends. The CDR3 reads CASSLFYGTSTEAFF. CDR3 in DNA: TGCGCCAGCAGCTTGTTTTACGGAACCTCCACTGAAGCTTTCTTT.

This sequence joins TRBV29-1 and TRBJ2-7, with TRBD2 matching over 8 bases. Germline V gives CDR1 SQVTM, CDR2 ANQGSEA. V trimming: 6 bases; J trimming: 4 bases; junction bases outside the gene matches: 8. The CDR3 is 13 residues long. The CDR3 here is CSVGPGLGYEQYF. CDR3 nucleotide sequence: TGCAGCGTCGGACCGGGACTAGGGTACGAGCAGTACTTC.

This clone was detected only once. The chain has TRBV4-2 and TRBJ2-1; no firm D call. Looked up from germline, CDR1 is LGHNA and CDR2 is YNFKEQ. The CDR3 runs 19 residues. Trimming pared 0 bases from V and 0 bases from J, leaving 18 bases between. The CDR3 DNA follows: TGTGCCAGCAGCCAAGATTTAGTTATTCCGGCAAGCTCCTACAATGAGCAGTTCTTC. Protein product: CASSQDLVIPASSYNEQFF.

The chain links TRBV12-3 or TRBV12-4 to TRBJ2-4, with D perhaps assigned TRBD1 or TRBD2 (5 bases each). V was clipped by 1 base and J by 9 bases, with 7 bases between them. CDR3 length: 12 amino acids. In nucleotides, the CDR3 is TGTGCCAGCAGTTTAGGGGGGTCCATTCAGTACTTC. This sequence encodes CASSLGGSIQYF.

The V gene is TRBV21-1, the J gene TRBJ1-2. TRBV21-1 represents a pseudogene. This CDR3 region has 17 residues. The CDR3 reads CASSKRLGGHTNYGYTF. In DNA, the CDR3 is TGTGCCAGCAGCAAAAGGCTCGGGGGACACACTAACTATGGCTACACCTTC.

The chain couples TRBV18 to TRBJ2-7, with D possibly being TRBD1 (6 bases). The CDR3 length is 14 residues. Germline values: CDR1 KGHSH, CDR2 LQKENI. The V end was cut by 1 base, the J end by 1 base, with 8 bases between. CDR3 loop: CASSPRDKSYEQYF. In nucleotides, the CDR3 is TGTGCCAGCTCACCACGGGACAAATCCTACGAGCAGTACTTC. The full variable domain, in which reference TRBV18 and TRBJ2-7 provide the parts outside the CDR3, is NAGVMQNPRHLVRRRGQEARLRCSPMKGHSHVYWYRQLPEEGLKFMVYLQKENIIDESGMPKERFSAEFPKEGPSILRIQQVVRGDSAAYFCASSPRDKSYEQYFGPGTRLTVT.

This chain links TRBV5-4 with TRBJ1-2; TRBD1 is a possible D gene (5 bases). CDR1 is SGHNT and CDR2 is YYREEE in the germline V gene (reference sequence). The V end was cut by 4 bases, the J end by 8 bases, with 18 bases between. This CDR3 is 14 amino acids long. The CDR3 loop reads CASSPIQGGFGYTF. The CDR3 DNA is TGTGCCAGCAGCCCTATCCAGGGAGGTTTCGGCTACACCTTC.